The 3 T cell receptor beta chains in this list originate from one sample, sequenced in a study of T-cell memory formation after mild COVID-19. TCRdb re-called the 5' RACE reads with MiXCR, one entry per CDR3 protein. The sample yields more than 250,000 distinct CDR3 sequences, about a sixth seen once. Source material: PBMCs or a T cell subset sorted from them (not recorded which). These receptor sequences come from a man aged 18 to 30 who had mild COVID-19 (a few samples of this study predate the infection). Cell type and time point are not known.

This chain links TRBV2 with TRBJ2-3; 10 nucleotides align to TRBD2. V was pared by 11 bases and J by 2 bases, with 7 bases of the junction left unmatched. Germline V gene data show CDR1 as SNHLY and CDR2 as FYNNEI. The CDR3 has 14 residues. Written as DNA, the CDR3 is TGTGCCGACCATAGCGGGGGGATCACAGATACGCAGTATTTT. It codes for CADHSGGITDTQYF.

In this sample, this clonotype turned up once. The gene calls are TRBV3-2 and TRBJ2-7. TRBV3-2 is reported as a pseudogene. The CDR3 sequence is 14 residues long. In DNA, the CDR3 is TGTGCCAGCAGCCAAGATAAAGGTTCCTACGAGCAGTACGTC. Translating it yields CASSQDKGSYEQYV.

This clonotype appeared a few times. The chain links TRBV28 to TRBJ1-6; TRBD1 might be the D (5 bases). The CDR3 totals 15 residues. Trimming removed 5 bases from V and 10 bases from J, with 18 bases in between. The germline gives CDR1 MDHEN, CDR2 SYDVKM. CDR3: CASSGASGRRSPLHF. The CDR3 DNA follows: TGTGCCAGCAGTGGGGCGTCAGGCCGTAGGTCACCCCTCCACTTT.